Listed below are T cell receptor beta chains from one sample, sequenced in a study of post-analysis software for immune sequencing data. MiXCR was run by TCRdb on the PCR reads, yielding one entry per CDR3 protein. The sample gives 820,000 or so distinct CDR3 sequences, about 57% of which show up once; approximately 4.3% is in the top ten. Sequencing was carried out using blood. Source of these receptors: a girl aged 10 to 17 with multiple sclerosis. Both conserved end residues are part of each CDR3. Fields, in order: clone size, V gene, D gene, J gene, CDR3 protein, CDR3 DNA. A D gene is named only where the DNA matches it firmly. Rows give clone size only sometimes, using once, few, many, or a class for an expanded clone.

abundance: .
v_gene: TRBV12-3/TRBV12-4
d_gene: .
j_gene: TRBJ1-2
CDR3aa: CASSLDCYGYTF
CDR3nt: TGTGCCAGCAGTTTGGACTGCTATGGCTACACCTTC

abundance: .
v_gene: TRBV5-1
d_gene: .
j_gene: TRBJ2-7
CDR3aa: CASSYNSGEQYF
CDR3nt: TGCGCCAGCAGTTATAACAGCGGCGAGCAGTACTTC

abundance: .
v_gene: TRBV6-1
d_gene: .
j_gene: TRBJ2-7
CDR3aa: CASSSRQSYEQYF
CDR3nt: TGTGCCAGCAGTTCCCGACAGAGCTACGAGCAGTACTTC

abundance: .
v_gene: TRBV7-3
d_gene: .
j_gene: TRBJ2-7
CDR3aa: CASSFDSLEREQYF
CDR3nt: TGTGCCAGCAGCTTCGACAGCCTGGAGCGGGAGCAGTACTTC

abundance: .
v_gene: TRBV5-1
d_gene: .
j_gene: TRBJ1-2
CDR3aa: CASSLTSVTGTYGYTF
CDR3nt: TGCGCCAGCAGCTTGACCTCGGTGACAGGCACCTATGGCTACACCTTC

abundance: .
v_gene: TRBV6-1
d_gene: TRBD1
j_gene: TRBJ1-1
CDR3aa: CASGWVDRATEAFF
CDR3nt: TGTGCCAGCGGCTGGGTGGACAGGGCCACTGAAGCTTTCTTT

abundance: few
v_gene: TRBV5-1
d_gene: .
j_gene: TRBJ2-3
CDR3aa: CASSLGGGADTQYF
CDR3nt: TGTGCCAGCAGCTTGGGAGGTGGAGCAGATACGCAGTATTTT

abundance: .
v_gene: TRBV7-3
d_gene: TRBD2
j_gene: TRBJ2-5
CDR3aa: CASSPSGLAGRQETQYF
CDR3nt: TGTGCCAGCAGCCCGAGCGGGCTAGCGGGCCGCCAAGAGACCCAGTACTTC

abundance: .
v_gene: TRBV12-3/TRBV12-4
d_gene: .
j_gene: TRBJ2-1
CDR3aa: CASSLGGGVAERRGEQFF
CDR3nt: TGTGCCAGCAGTTTAGGTGGCGGGGTAGCAGAACGGAGGGGTGAGCAGTTCTTC

abundance: .
v_gene: TRBV10-3
d_gene: .
j_gene: TRBJ2-7
CDR3aa: CAIRRTGSYEQYF
CDR3nt: TGTGCCATCAGAAGAACAGGGAGCTACGAGCAGTACTTC

abundance: .
v_gene: TRBV28
d_gene: .
j_gene: TRBJ2-1
CDR3aa: CASSPTLREGDNEQFF
CDR3nt: TGTGCCAGCAGTCCCACGCTCCGTGAGGGGGACAATGAGCAGTTCTTC

abundance: .
v_gene: TRBV7-2
d_gene: .
j_gene: TRBJ2-7
CDR3aa: CASSFTRGYEQYF
CDR3nt: TGTGCCAGCAGCTTCACCAGGGGCTACGAGCAGTACTTC

abundance: .
v_gene: TRBV6-5
d_gene: .
j_gene: TRBJ2-7
CDR3aa: CASSYSKTASTSYEQYF
CDR3nt: TGTGCCAGCAGTTACTCGAAAACGGCGTCTACCTCCTACGAGCAGTACTTC

abundance: .
v_gene: TRBV19
d_gene: .
j_gene: TRBJ2-7
CDR3aa: CASSFRGGTYEQYF
CDR3nt: TGTGCCAGTAGTTTTCGAGGGGGAACCTACGAGCAGTACTTC

abundance: few
v_gene: TRBV20-1
d_gene: TRBD2
j_gene: TRBJ2-2
CDR3aa: CSARIVTSGIDTGELFF
CDR3nt: TGCAGTGCTAGGATAGTGACTAGCGGTATTGACACCGGGGAGCTGTTTTTT

abundance: .
v_gene: TRBV12-3/TRBV12-4
d_gene: TRBD1
j_gene: TRBJ1-2
CDR3aa: CASSLRAGGGSYGYTF
CDR3nt: TGTGCCAGCAGTTTACGGGCAGGGGGTGGCAGTTATGGCTACACCTTC

abundance: .
v_gene: TRBV5-6
d_gene: .
j_gene: TRBJ2-5
CDR3aa: CASSLPSASQETQYF
CDR3nt: TGTGCCAGCAGCCTCCCAAGTGCAAGCCAAGAGACCCAGTACTTC

abundance: .
v_gene: TRBV24-1
d_gene: .
j_gene: TRBJ2-7
CDR3aa: CATSDFPSWSYEQYF
CDR3nt: TGTGCCACCAGTGATTTCCCCTCTTGGAGTTACGAGCAGTACTTC

abundance: once
v_gene: TRBV7-2
d_gene: TRBD1
j_gene: TRBJ1-5
CDR3aa: CASQQGSGNQPQHF
CDR3nt: TGTGCCAGTCAACAGGGGTCGGGCAATCAGCCCCAGCATTTT

abundance: .
v_gene: TRBV6-5
d_gene: .
j_gene: TRBJ2-3
CDR3aa: CASSDNQPNTQYF
CDR3nt: TGTGCCAGCAGTGACAACCAACCCAATACGCAGTATTTT